This record concerns one T cell receptor (beta chain) sequence. This clone showed up just a few times. Its target antigen remains unknown. No much larger clone exists at a distance of one base, and base qualities are not known. The library was prepared using the immunoSEQ multiplex PCR assay. The study's processing was this. A statistical classification framework was developed to diagnose cytomegalovirus status using the catalog of TCR beta chain sequences. TCRdb obtained this table from immuneACCESS and retained in-frame rearrangements with V and J assigned. These tables miss some clones; where compared with another copy, unresolved V genes account for less than half of the shortfall, and the remainder is unexplained. Clonal size and the V and J genes are those of that table, whereas D and trimming came from the DNA. This sample comprises over 200,000 clones, about nine tenths of them detected only once. 2% to 2.5% of the sample comes from the top ten.

The germline V gene sets CDR1 to SNHLY and CDR2 to FYNNEI. The CDR3 sequence holds 17 residues, the cysteine and phenylalanine included. The retained sequence is limited to the CDR3, 51 bases, with the frame set at the first base. V gives up 2 bases and J gives up 1 base, and the segment between their germline ends measures 15 bases. This specimen comes from a study of cytomegalovirus exposure and HLA in healthy donors listed by TCRdb under 2017. About the investigation overall: According to a later analysis, one platform produced both the roughly 120 validation repertoires and the 670 or so repertoires of the first cohort. The study aimed to test whether signatures of past pathogen exposure could be identified by cataloging public T cell receptors. In addition to the first cohort of around 670 subjects, a separate validation cohort of some 120 different subjects was used. High-throughput TCR immunosequencing, statistical association of individual TCRs with disease status, and machine learning were combined to predict cytomegalovirus infection status.

The donors were included in the validation cohort of approximately 120 subjects, a group kept apart from the approximately 700-subject first cohort. Overall study results and their limits: A later analysis found that TCRs clustered in the first cohort also tended to co-occur in the roughly 120 validation repertoires, with approximately 93% of cluster scores above 0. A later analysis lacked HLA typing for the validation cohort, so it scored co-occurrence in that cohort across all 130 or so repertoires. Cytomegalovirus status was reported to be diagnosed by the classifier with high specificity and sensitivity in both the original and validation cohorts. In vitro tests confirmed that three of the cytomegalovirus-associated TCR beta chains recognize cytomegalovirus antigens. According to the authors, the approach could potentially be generalized to other disease states and immunological phenotypes. Most TCR sequences were seen in very few donors, while some public TCRs were found in many individuals. In the study, about 150 TCR beta chains were listed as associated with cytomegalovirus.

The V gene is TRBV2 and the J gene is TRBJ1-3; the D gene lacks a confident call. The source of this sequence is a woman aged 18 to 35 in good health and CMV-seropositive. The sequenced sample was PBMCs. The sequenced DNA: TGTGCCAGCAGTGAATTATCCTCCGGAGGATCTGGAAACACCATATATTTT. It translates as CASSELSSGGSGNTIYF.